This T cell receptor beta chain was documented in a study of cytomegalovirus exposure and HLA in healthy donors. The table came from immunoSEQ multiplex PCR; TCRdb's copy has only in-frame clones and leaves some out. Of over 45,000 clones in the sample, 90% were seen once. Germline trimming cut 4 bases from V and 5 bases from J; bases unmatched to any gene: 14. The CDR3 runs 16 residues. In germline, CDR1 is SGHDT, CDR2 YYEEEE. The validation cohort, a group of 130 or so subjects, included the donors and was separate from the roughly 700-subject first cohort. This TCR came from a man aged 18-30 years in good health and CMV-seronegative. The V and J genes are TRBV5-6 and TRBJ2-5, with TRBD2 identical over 7 bases. Sequencing was carried out using PBMCs. As DNA, the CDR3 is TGTGCCAGCAGCCAACCACCGGCAAGCGGGACGGAGACCCAGTACTTC. Translated: CASSQPPASGTETQYF.